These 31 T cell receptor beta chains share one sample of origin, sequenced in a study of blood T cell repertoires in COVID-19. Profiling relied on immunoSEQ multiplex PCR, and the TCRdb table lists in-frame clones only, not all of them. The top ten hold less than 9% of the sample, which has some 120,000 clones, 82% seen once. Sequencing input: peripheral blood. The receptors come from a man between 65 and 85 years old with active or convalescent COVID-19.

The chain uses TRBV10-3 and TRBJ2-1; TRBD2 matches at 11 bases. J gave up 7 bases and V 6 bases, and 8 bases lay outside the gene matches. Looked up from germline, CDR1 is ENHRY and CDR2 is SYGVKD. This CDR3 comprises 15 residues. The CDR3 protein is CAISAPTSGSNEQFF. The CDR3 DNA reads TGTGCCATCAGCGCCCCTACTAGCGGGAGTAATGAGCAGTTCTTC.

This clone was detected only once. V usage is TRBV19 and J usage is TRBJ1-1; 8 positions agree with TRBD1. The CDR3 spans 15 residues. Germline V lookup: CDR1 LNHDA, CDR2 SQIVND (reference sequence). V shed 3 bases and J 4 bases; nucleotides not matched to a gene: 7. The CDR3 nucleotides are TGTGCCAGTAGTATGCAGGGGGCTTTCGGCACTGAAGCTTTCTTT. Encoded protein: CASSMQGAFGTEAFF.

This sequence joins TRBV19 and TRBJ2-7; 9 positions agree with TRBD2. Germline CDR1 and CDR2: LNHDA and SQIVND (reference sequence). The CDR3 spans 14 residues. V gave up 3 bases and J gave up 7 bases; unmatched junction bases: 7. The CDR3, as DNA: TGTGCCAGTAGTATTGTAGCGGGAGATCAGGAGCAGTACTTC. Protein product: CASSIVAGDQEQYF.

The CDR3 region is CASSSPGESYGYTF. Written as DNA, the CDR3 is TGTGCCAGCAGTTCCCCCGGGGAGTCCTATGGCTACACCTTC. The V and J genes are TRBV6-5 and TRBJ1-2; D remains unclear. The CDR3 covers 14 residues. The V end lost 4 bases, the J end lost 4 bases, and 13 bases lay between the germline ends. Germline CDR1 and CDR2: MNHEY and SVGAGI.

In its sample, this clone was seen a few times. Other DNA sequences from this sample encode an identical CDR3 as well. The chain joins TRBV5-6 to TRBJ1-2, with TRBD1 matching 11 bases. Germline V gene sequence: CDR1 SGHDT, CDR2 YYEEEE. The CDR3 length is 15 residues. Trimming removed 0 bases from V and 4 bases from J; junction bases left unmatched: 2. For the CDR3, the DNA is TGTGCCAGCAGCTTGGTGGGGACAGGGGGCTATGGCTACACCTTC. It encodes CASSLVGTGGYGYTF.

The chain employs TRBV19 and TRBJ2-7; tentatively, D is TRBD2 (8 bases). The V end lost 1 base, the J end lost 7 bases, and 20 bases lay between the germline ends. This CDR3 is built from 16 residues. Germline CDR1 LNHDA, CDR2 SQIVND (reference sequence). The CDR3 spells CASSIAVGLAGGEQYF. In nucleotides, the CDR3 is TGTGCCAGTAGTATAGCGGTAGGACTAGCAGGGGGAGAGCAGTACTTC.

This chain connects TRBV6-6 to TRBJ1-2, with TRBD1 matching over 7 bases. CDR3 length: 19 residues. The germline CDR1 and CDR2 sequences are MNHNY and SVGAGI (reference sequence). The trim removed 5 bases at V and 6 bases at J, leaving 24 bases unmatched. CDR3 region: CASSLAGTVDYTNRDGYTF. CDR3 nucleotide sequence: TGTGCCAGCAGTCTTGCCGGGACAGTCGACTATACCAACCGGGATGGCTACACCTTC.

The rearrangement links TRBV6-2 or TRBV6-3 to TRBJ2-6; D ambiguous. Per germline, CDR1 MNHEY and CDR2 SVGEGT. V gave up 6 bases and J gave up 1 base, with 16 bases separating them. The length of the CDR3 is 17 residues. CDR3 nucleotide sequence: TGTGCCAGCAGCAGATCCGGATCAGGATCTGGGGCCAACGTCCTGACTTTC. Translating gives CASSRSGSGSGANVLTF.

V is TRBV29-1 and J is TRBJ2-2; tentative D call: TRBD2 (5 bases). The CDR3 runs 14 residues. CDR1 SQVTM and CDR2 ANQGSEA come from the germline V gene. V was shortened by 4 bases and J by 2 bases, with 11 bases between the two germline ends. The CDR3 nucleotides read TGCAGCGTTGCCGTCCGACTAAACACCGGGGAGCTGTTTTTT. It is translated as CSVAVRLNTGELFF.

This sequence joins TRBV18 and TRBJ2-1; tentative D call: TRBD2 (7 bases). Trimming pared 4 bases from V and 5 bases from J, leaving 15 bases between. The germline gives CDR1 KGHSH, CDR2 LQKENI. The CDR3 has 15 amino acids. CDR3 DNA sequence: TGTGCCAGCTCACGATGGGGGGGCAACGACAATGAGCAGTTCTTC. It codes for CASSRWGGNDNEQFF.

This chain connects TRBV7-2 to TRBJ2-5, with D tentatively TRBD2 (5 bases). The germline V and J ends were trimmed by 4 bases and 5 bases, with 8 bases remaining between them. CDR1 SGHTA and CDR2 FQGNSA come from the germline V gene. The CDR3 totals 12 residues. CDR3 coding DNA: TGTGCCAGCAGCTCGGGGAGTGAGACCCAGTACTTC. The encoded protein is CASSSGSETQYF.

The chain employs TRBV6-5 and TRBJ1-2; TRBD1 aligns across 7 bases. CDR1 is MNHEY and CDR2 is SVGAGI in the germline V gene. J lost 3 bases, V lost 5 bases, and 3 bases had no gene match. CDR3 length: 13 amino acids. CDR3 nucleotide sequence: TGTGCCAGCAGTCCCACAGGGGACTATGGCTACACCTTC. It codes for CASSPTGDYGYTF.

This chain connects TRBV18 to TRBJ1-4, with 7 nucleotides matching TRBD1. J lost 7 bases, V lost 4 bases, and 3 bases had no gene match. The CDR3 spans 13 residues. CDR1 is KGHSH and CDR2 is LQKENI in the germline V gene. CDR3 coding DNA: TGTGCCAGCTCACTGGGGACAGCTGAAAAACTGTTTTTT. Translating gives CASSLGTAEKLFF. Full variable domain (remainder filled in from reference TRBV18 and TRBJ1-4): NAGVMQNPRHLVRRRGQEARLRCSPMKGHSHVYWYRQLPEEGLKFMVYLQKENIIDESGMPKERFSAEFPKEGPSILRIQQVVRGDSAAYFCASSLGTAEKLFFGSGTQLSVL.

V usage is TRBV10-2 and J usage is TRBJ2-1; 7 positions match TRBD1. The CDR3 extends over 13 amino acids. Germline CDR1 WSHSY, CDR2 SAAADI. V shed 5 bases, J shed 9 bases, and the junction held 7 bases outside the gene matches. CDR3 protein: CASSPYRGGEQFF. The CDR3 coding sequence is TGCGCCAGCAGTCCCTACAGGGGCGGTGAGCAGTTCTTC.

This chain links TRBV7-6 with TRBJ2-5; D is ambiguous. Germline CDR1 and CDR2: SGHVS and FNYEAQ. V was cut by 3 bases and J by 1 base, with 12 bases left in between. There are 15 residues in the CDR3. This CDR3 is CASSFRPGLQETQYF. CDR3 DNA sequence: TGTGCCAGCAGCTTTAGGCCAGGCCTCCAAGAGACCCAGTACTTC.

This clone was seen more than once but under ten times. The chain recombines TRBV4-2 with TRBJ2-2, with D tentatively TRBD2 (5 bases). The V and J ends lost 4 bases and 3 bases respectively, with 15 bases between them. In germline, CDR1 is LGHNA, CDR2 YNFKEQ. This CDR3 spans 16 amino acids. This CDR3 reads CASSLSEARDTGELFF. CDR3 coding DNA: TGTGCCAGCAGCCTCTCGGAGGCGAGGGACACCGGGGAGCTGTTTTTT.

The CDR3 spells CASSYRDRPTGELFF. The DNA of the CDR3 is TGTGCCAGCAGTTACAGGGACAGGCCGACCGGGGAGCTGTTTTTT. This chain links TRBV6-5 with TRBJ2-2; the match to TRBD1 covers 8 bases. J lost 5 bases, V lost 2 bases, and 4 bases had no gene match. The CDR3 runs 15 residues. Looked up from germline, CDR1 is MNHEY and CDR2 is SVGAGI.

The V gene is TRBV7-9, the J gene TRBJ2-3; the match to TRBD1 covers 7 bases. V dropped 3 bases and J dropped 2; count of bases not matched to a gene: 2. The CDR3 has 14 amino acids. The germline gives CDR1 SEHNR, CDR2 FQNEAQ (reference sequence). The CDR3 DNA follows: TGTGCCAGCAGCTTTGACAGGGACACAGATACGCAGTATTTT. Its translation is CASSFDRDTDTQYF.

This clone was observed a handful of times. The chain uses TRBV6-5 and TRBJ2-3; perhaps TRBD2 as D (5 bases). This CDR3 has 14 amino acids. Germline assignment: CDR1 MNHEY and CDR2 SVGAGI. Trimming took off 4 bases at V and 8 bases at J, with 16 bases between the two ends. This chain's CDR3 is CASSSHRTPGTQYF. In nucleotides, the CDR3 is TGTGCCAGCAGTTCTCATAGGACTCCGGGTACGCAGTATTTT.

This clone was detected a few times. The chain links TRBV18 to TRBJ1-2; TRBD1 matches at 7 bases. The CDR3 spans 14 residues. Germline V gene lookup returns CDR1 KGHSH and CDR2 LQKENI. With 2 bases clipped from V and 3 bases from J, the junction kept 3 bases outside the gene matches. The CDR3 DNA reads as TGTGCCAGCTCACCAAGACAGGGAGACTATGGCTACACCTTC. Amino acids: CASSPRQGDYGYTF.

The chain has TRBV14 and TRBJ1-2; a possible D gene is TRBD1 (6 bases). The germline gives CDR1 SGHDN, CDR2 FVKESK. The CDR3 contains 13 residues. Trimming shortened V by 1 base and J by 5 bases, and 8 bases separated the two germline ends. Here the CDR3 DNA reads TGTGCCAGCAGCCAAGGGACAGCTTATGGCTACACCTTC. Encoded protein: CASSQGTAYGYTF.

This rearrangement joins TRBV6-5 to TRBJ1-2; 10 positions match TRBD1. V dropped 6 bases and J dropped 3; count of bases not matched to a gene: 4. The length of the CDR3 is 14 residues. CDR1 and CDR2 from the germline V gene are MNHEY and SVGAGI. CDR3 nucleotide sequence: TGTGCCAGCAGCCAGGACAGGGGGTACTATGGCTACACCTTC. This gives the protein CASSQDRGYYGYTF.

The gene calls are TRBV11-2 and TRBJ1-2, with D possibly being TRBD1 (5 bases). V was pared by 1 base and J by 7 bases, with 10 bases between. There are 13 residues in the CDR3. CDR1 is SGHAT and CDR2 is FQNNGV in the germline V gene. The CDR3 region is CASSLGGSGGYTF. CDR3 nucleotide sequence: TGTGCCAGCAGCTTAGGGGGCTCGGGTGGCTACACCTTC.

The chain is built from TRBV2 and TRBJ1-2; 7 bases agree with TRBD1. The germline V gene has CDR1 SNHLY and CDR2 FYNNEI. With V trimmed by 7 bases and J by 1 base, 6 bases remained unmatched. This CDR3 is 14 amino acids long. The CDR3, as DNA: TGTGCCAGCATAAGGGGACAGATTAACTATGGCTACACCTTC. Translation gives CASIRGQINYGYTF.

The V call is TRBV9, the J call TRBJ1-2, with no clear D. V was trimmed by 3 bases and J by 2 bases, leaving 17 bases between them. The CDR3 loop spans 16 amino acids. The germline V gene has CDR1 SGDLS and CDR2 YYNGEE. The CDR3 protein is CASSAPLRTTNYGYTF. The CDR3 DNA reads TGTGCCAGCAGCGCCCCCTTAAGAACAACCAACTATGGCTACACCTTC.

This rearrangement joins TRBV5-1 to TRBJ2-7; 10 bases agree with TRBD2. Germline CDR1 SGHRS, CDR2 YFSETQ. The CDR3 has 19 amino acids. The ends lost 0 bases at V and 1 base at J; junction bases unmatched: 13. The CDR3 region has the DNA TGCGCCAGCAGCTTGGCGTCTAGCGGGAGTAGGAGTGGTTCCTACGAGCAGTACTTC. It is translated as CASSLASSGSRSGSYEQYF.

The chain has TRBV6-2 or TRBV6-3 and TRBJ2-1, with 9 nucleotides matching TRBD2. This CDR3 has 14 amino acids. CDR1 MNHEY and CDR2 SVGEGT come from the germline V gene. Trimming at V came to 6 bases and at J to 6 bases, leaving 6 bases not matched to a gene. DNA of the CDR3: TGTGCCAGCAGCGGGACTAGCTGGGGCAATGAGCAGTTCTTC. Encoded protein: CASSGTSWGNEQFF.

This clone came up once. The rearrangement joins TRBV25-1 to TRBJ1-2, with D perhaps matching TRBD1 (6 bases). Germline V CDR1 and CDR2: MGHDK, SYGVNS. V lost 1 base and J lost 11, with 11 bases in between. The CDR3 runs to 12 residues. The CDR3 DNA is TGTGCCAGCAGTGAATCGGGACATTCATACACCTTC. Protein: CASSESGHSYTF.

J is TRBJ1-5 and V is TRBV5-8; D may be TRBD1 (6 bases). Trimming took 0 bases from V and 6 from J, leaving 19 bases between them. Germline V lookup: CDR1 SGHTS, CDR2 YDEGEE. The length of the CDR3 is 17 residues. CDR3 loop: CASSLGGGQGHSQPQHF. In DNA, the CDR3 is TGTGCCAGCAGCTTGGGCGGTGGGCAGGGACACAGTCAGCCCCAGCATTTT.

CDR3 loop: CASSLRAGNNYGYTF. Written as DNA, the CDR3 is TGTGCCAGCAGCTTGCGGGCAGGGAACAACTATGGCTACACCTTC. The chain carries TRBV5-5 and TRBJ1-2; D possibly corresponds to TRBD1 (5 bases). The germline gives CDR1 SGHKS, CDR2 YYEKEE (reference sequence). Deletions cut 1 base from V and 2 bases from J, with 12 bases between. This CDR3 has 15 residues.

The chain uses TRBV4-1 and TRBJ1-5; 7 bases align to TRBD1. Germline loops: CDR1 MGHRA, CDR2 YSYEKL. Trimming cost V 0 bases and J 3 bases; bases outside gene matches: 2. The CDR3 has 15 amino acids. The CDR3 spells CASSQDGQVNQPQHF. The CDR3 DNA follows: TGCGCCAGCAGCCAAGACGGACAGGTCAATCAGCCCCAGCATTTT.